This TCR beta chain appears in the sequencing data of a study of blood T cell repertoires in COVID-19. Study as a whole: The United States, Italy and Spain were the sources of the acute and convalescent COVID-19 samples. PBMCs, B-cell-depleted T cells, or T cells were the source of the cDNA or gDNA that made up the material.

This CDR3 is 15 amino acids long. Trimming took off 5 bases at V and 6 bases at J, with 17 bases between the two ends. Germline lookup yields CDR1 SNHLY and CDR2 FYNNEI. Authors' processing steps: Reference gene primer amplification gave estimated nucleated cell counts. The protocol was immunoSEQ multiplex PCR, while the TCRdb copy is restricted to in-frame clones and leaves out a portion. That table is the source of V, J and clone size, and D and trimming were worked out from the DNA. This table has under 200,000 clones, more than 80% appearing once. The chain joins TRBV2 to TRBJ2-1; TRBD2 is a possible D gene (6 bases). Sequenced input: peripheral blood. This TCR was sampled from a man aged 45-65 years with acute or convalescent COVID-19. The CDR3 region is CASSWSRGPPNEQFF. For the CDR3, the DNA is TGTGCCAGCAGTTGGTCGCGGGGCCCTCCCAATGAGCAGTTCTTC.